Presented here are 9 T cell receptor beta chains from one specimen sequenced in a study of PD-L1 blockade in urothelial cancer. Time point described: pretreatment peripheral blood. The assay was immunoSEQ multiplex PCR, and TCRdb's table has in-frame clones only and misses some. The data hold tens of thousands of clones, with roughly four fifths observed a single time. The sequencing here drew on PBMCs, taken around atezolizumab (anti-PD-L1) treatment. The receptors originated from a man in his sixties with urothelial cancer.

The chain uses TRBV6-6 and TRBJ2-5; possibly TRBD1 for D (5 bases). The CDR3 extends over 15 amino acids. Germline lookup yields CDR1 MNHNY and CDR2 SVGAGI (reference sequence). The V gene lost 5 bases and the J gene lost 3 bases, with 16 bases spanning the gap. The CDR3 nucleotides are TGTGCCAGCAGTGGTAAACAGGAGATCAAAGAGACCCAGTACTTC. This translates into CASSGKQEIKETQYF.

This clone was recorded a few times. The V call is TRBV12-5, the J call TRBJ2-3, with 13 bases that match TRBD2. With 3 bases clipped from V and 1 base from J, the junction kept 1 base outside the gene matches. The CDR3 has 16 amino acids. The germline CDR1 and CDR2 sequences are LGHNT and FRNRAP. CDR3 sequence (DNA): TGTGCTAGTGGTTTCGGACTAGCGGGGGGCACAGATACGCAGTATTTT. Protein: CASGFGLAGGTDTQYF.

This clone was counted once. The J gene is TRBJ1-1, the V gene TRBV5-4, with TRBD1 identical over 9 bases. Germline values: CDR1 SGHNT, CDR2 YYREEE (reference sequence). The CDR3 loop spans 14 amino acids. Trimming cost V 4 bases and J 6 bases; bases outside gene matches: 7. In DNA form, the CDR3 reads TGTGCCAGCAGCAAACGGGACAGGGACCCTGAAGCTTTCTTT. Its translation is CASSKRDRDPEAFF.

The V call is TRBV19, the J call TRBJ1-5, with D uncertain. Germline V gives CDR1 LNHDA, CDR2 SQIVND (reference sequence). CDR3 length equals 12 residues. Deletions cut 5 bases from V and 3 bases from J, with 5 bases between. The chain's CDR3 is CASSVFNQPQHF. The CDR3, as DNA: TGTGCCAGTAGTGTCTTCAATCAGCCCCAGCATTTT.

J is TRBJ2-3 and V is TRBV7-9; D is unresolved. Germline loops: CDR1 SEHNR, CDR2 FQNEAQ (reference sequence). CDR3 length equals 13 residues. V lost 5 bases to trimming and J lost 5 bases, with 11 bases between them. DNA of the CDR3: TGTGCCAGCAGCCTAGGGCCCCAAGATACGCAGTATTTT. Residues: CASSLGPQDTQYF.

The chain uses TRBV5-1 and TRBJ2-5; 10 bases align to TRBD1. Trimming cost V 5 bases and J 3 bases; bases outside gene matches: 10. This CDR3 comprises 16 residues. Per germline, CDR1 SGHRS and CDR2 YFSETQ. In DNA, the CDR3 is TGCGCCAGCAGTCCCCAACCTGGGACAGGGGAAGAGACCCAGTACTTC. It codes for CASSPQPGTGEETQYF. Full variable domain (missing parts from reference TRBV5-1 and TRBJ2-5): KAGVTQTPRYLIKTRGQQVTLSCSPISGHRSVSWYQQTPGQGLQFLFEYFSETQRNKGNFPGRFSGRQFSNSRSEMNVSTLELGDSALYLCASSPQPGTGEETQYFGPGTRLLVL.

The rearrangement uses TRBV10-3 and TRBJ1-3; D unclear. The CDR3 spans 16 residues. Per germline, CDR1 ENHRY and CDR2 SYGVKD. The germline V and J ends were trimmed by 4 bases and 0 bases, with 13 bases remaining between them. The CDR3 sequence: CAISASAGLSGNTIYF. The CDR3 DNA sequence: TGTGCCATCAGTGCAAGTGCAGGACTCTCTGGAAACACCATATATTTT.

The chain has TRBV7-2 and TRBJ2-7; TRBD1 might be the D (5 bases). Trimming cost V 4 bases and J 3 bases, with 10 bases left between them. CDR1 and CDR2 (germline): SGHTA, FQGNSA. The CDR3 runs 13 residues. The chain's CDR3 is CASSSSQGYEQYF. Here the CDR3 DNA reads TGTGCCAGCAGCTCGTCGCAGGGCTACGAGCAGTACTTC.

The rearrangement links TRBV19 to TRBJ2-5; TRBD1 is a possible D gene (6 bases). The CDR3 has 17 residues. V lost 1 base to trimming and J lost 0 bases, with 15 bases between them. Germline CDR1 is LNHDA and CDR2 is SQIVND (reference sequence). CDR3 sequence (DNA): TGTGCCAGTAGTATAGGTCTGCCAGGGGATTACCAAGAGACCCAGTACTTC. Its protein is CASSIGLPGDYQETQYF.